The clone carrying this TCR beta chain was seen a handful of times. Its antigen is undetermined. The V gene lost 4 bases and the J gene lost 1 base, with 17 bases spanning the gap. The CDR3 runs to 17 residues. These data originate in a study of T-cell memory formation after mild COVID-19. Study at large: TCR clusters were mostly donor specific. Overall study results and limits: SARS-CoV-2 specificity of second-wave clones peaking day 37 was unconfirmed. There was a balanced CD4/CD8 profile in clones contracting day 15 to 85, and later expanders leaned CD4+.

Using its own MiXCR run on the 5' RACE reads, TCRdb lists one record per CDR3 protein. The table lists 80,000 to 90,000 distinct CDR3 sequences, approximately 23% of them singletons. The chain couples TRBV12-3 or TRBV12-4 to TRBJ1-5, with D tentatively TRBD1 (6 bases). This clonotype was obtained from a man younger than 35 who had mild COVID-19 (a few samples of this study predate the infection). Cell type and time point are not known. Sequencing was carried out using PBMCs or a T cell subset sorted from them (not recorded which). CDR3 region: CASSYLRNRVSNQPQHF. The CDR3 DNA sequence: TGTGCCAGCAGTTATCTCCGGAACAGGGTGAGCAATCAGCCCCAGCATTTT.